Listed here is a single T cell receptor (beta chain). What it recognizes is unknown. The V end lost 2 bases, the J end lost 2 bases, and 10 bases lay between the germline ends. This CDR3 has 15 amino acids. The germline CDR1 and CDR2 sequences are LNHDA and SQIVND (reference sequence). This entry comes from a study of T cell responses to AZD1222 COVID-19 vaccine. General study findings and limits: Only 5 or 6 people who got AZD1222 tested seropositive at baseline. Females outnumbered males among donors, who were mostly white British; clonal diversity was possibly underestimated. Vaccine-related CD4 TCRs covered spike, predominating at 160-218 and 743-854.

Using immunoSEQ multiplex PCR, the repertoire was profiled, and TCRdb retains in-frame clones only, with some absent. This sample carries around 150,000 clones, around 92% of them seen once, and the ten largest clones take roughly 4.3%. This specimen consisted of peripheral blood, obtained on day 0 of MenACWY control vaccination. The TCR originated in an adult in good health. The chain employs TRBV19 and TRBJ2-1; possibly TRBD2 for D (5 bases). For the CDR3, the DNA is TGTGCCAGTAGTATAACTAGTGGCCCCTACAATGAGCAGTTCTTC. Protein product: CASSITSGPYNEQFF. The whole variable domain, filled in from reference TRBV19 and TRBJ2-1, reads DGGITQSPKYLFRKEGQNVTLSCEQNLNHDAMYWYRQDPGQGLRLIYYSQIVNDFQKGDIAEGYSVSREKKESFPLTVTSAQKNPTAFYLCASSITSGPYNEQFFGPGTRLTVL.